The table lists the clone carrying this T cell receptor beta chain with a few counts. Time point of the sample: patch test 3, about 24 weeks after DPC sensitization. Regarding treatment: therapeutic diphenylcyclopropenone sensitization with weekly scalp DPC. The data are from a study of human T cells and chemical hapten exposure. TCRdb reanalysed the RACE reads using MiXCR and keeps one entry per CDR3 protein. This repertoire shows about 120,000 distinct CDR3 sequences, over 9% found once; its top ten account for more than 2%. CDR3 length: 15 amino acids. The V end was cut by 6 bases, the J end by 0 bases, with 12 bases between. Germline V lookup: CDR1 MNHNS, CDR2 SASEGT.

The chain joins TRBV6-1 to TRBJ1-5; a weak D match, TRBD1 (5 bases). Sample: whole blood, taken in connection with sensitization to the hapten diphenylcyclopropenone (DPC). The clonotype originates from a woman between 50 and 59 years old with alopecia areata. Some clones in this sample may be carry-over from other donors' samples. DNA of the CDR3: TGTGCCAGCAGAGCACAGGCCTATAGCAATCAGCCCCAGCATTTT. Amino acids: CASRAQAYSNQPQHF.